The next 10 T cell receptor beta chains were all read from a single sample in a study of shared clonotypes between healthy human individuals. Assay: immunoSEQ multiplex PCR; the TCRdb copy retains only in-frame clones and omits some. Found here are about 1,500,000 clones, around 95% of them singletons; the top ten hold approximately 1%. The sample was naive CD4+ T cells sorted from blood. Subset noted: CD45RA+ positively selected. The source of these receptors is a man under 40 in good health.

The gene calls are TRBV23-1 and TRBJ1-5, with unresolved D. TRBV23-1 is noted as an ORF with a role that remains uncertain. V was shortened by 6 bases and J by 0 bases, with 6 bases between the two germline ends. The CDR3 is 13 residues long. The CDR3 loop reads CASRGYSNQPQHF. In DNA, the CDR3 is TGCGCCAGCAGGGGATATAGCAATCAGCCCCAGCATTTT.

This sequence joins TRBV18 and TRBJ1-5; 7 nucleotides line up with TRBD1. The CDR3 runs 15 residues. Germline CDR1 is KGHSH and CDR2 is LQKENI. V was clipped by 5 bases and J by 2 bases; unmatched bases: 6. CDR3 amino acids: CASSERQGGNQPQHF. CDR3 DNA: TGTGCCAGCTCAGAGAGACAGGGCGGCAATCAGCCCCAGCATTTT.

The chain has TRBV5-1 and TRBJ2-7; 12 bases align to TRBD2. V was clipped by 0 bases and J by 3 bases; unmatched bases: 4. Germline CDR1 reads SGHRS; CDR2 reads YFSETQ. CDR3 length: 16 amino acids. The CDR3: CASSLGRTSGIYEQYF. The CDR3 coding sequence is TGCGCCAGCAGCTTGGGTAGGACTAGCGGGATCTACGAGCAGTACTTC.

V usage is TRBV9 and J usage is TRBJ2-4; D is possibly TRBD2 (6 bases). V was pared by 0 bases and J by 6 bases, with 13 bases between. The CDR3 has 15 amino acids. Germline V gene sequence: CDR1 SGDLS, CDR2 YYNGEE. CDR3 in DNA: TGTGCCAGCAGCGTAGGAGAGGGAGGAGTAAACATTCAGTACTTC. The encoded protein is CASSVGEGGVNIQYF. The full variable domain, with the rest looked up from reference TRBV9 and TRBJ2-4, is DSGVTQTPKHLITATGQRVTLRCSPRSGDLSVYWYQQSLDQGLQFLIQYYNGEERAKGNILERFSAQQFPDLHSELNLSSLELGDSALYFCASSVGEGGVNIQYFGAGTRLSVL.

The chain joins TRBV5-1 to TRBJ2-3; 11 nucleotides agree with TRBD2. CDR3 length: 15 residues. After removal of 4 bases from V and 1 base from J, the junction contained 2 bases not matched to a gene. Germline values: CDR1 SGHRS, CDR2 YFSETQ. This CDR3 is CASSAGLAGTDTQYF. The CDR3 nucleotides are TGCGCCAGCAGCGCGGGACTAGCGGGCACAGATACGCAGTATTTT.

This clone was found once. The CDR3 sequence: CASSSTTGWGITNEQFF. The CDR3 bases are TGTGCCAGCAGTTCGACCACAGGGTGGGGCATCACCAATGAGCAGTTCTTC. The chain is built from TRBV28 and TRBJ2-1, with D possibly matching TRBD1 (6 bases). The V end was cut by 4 bases, the J end by 6 bases, with 22 bases between. Germline V gene sequence: CDR1 MDHEN, CDR2 SYDVKM. CDR3 length equals 17 residues.

The rearrangement links TRBV28 to TRBJ2-7; 8 bases are shared with TRBD1. The V segment lost 5 bases and the J segment 5 bases; nucleotides outside the gene matches: 17. The CDR3 sequence is 17 residues long. Germline values: CDR1 MDHEN, CDR2 SYDVKM. The CDR3 DNA reads TGTGCCAGCAGTCATCCCTCCAGGGGGCTGCGAGTCCACGAGCAGTACTTC. Its protein is CASSHPSRGLRVHEQYF.

This chain joins TRBV9 and TRBJ1-3; the D gene is possibly TRBD1 (5 bases). The germline V and J ends were trimmed by 2 bases and 4 bases, with 16 bases remaining between them. Per the germline V gene, CDR1 is SGDLS and CDR2 is YYNGEE. This CDR3 spans 16 amino acids. The CDR3 nucleotides are TGTGCCAGCAGCGTGATGGGACCTTCGGGAGGAAACACCATATATTTT. As protein: CASSVMGPSGGNTIYF. Full variable domain (missing parts from reference TRBV9 and TRBJ1-3): DSGVTQTPKHLITATGQRVTLRCSPRSGDLSVYWYQQSLDQGLQFLIQYYNGEERAKGNILERFSAQQFPDLHSELNLSSLELGDSALYFCASSVMGPSGGNTIYFGEGSWLTVV.

CDR3 protein: CASSPEEIYEQYF. Written as DNA, the CDR3 is TGTGCCAGCTCACCAGAGGAGATCTACGAGCAGTACTTC. This chain links TRBV18 with TRBJ2-7, with D unresolved. V was cut by 2 bases and J by 3 bases, with 8 bases left in between. Germline assignment: CDR1 KGHSH and CDR2 LQKENI. The CDR3 is 13 residues long.

A single count supports this clone. The rearrangement links TRBV5-4 to TRBJ2-1, with D perhaps matching TRBD2 (5 bases). Trimming cost V 10 bases and J 0 bases, with 17 bases left between them. Germline V gene sequence: CDR1 SGHNT, CDR2 YYREEE (reference sequence). The CDR3 length is 15 residues. CDR3 region: CAYTLAADSYNEQFF. CDR3 sequence (DNA): TGTGCCTACACTCTAGCTGCGGACTCCTACAATGAGCAGTTCTTC.